The present entry profiles one TCR beta chain with its context. These data come from a study of blood T cell repertoires in COVID-19. Study-wide background: Whether acute or convalescent, the COVID-19 samples came from the United States, Italy and Spain. T cells, B-cell-depleted T cells, or PBMCs provided the cDNA or gDNA that served as material.

Looked up from germline, CDR1 is LGHNA and CDR2 is YNFKEQ. Between the trimmed V and J ends, which lost 2 bases and 0 bases, there was a span of 11 bases. This CDR3 contains 15 residues. Per the authors' pipeline: Reference gene primer amplification yielded estimated nucleated cell counts. TCRdb's copy holds only in-frame clones and misses some; the assay was immunoSEQ multiplex PCR. Clone size and the V and J calls come from that table; the DNA yielded D and trimming. The repertoire consists of 300,000 to 350,000 clones, with approximately 82% occurring once and the leading ten covering almost 3%. Sequenced: peripheral blood. The chain employs TRBV4-2 and TRBJ2-7; a weak D match, TRBD2 (6 bases). The origin of this receptor is a man aged 30 to 45 with active or convalescent COVID-19. The CDR3 DNA reads TGTGCCAGCAGCCAAACCCGGGACTCCTCCTACGAGCAGTACTTC. The encoded protein is CASSQTRDSSYEQYF.